In its sample, the clone carrying this T cell receptor (beta chain) was seen a few times. The data are from a study of spatial heterogeneity in lung cancer. TCRdb re-called the 5' RACE reads through MiXCR, storing one row per CDR3 protein. The sample shows about 50,000 distinct CDR3 sequences, less than 8.5% of them seen only once. Time point described: sample taken at primary tumor resection. Unsorted tumor, nontumor lung tissue or cryopreserved PBMC supplied the whole RNA. V was trimmed by 3 bases and J by 15 bases, leaving 15 bases between them. The germline V gene has CDR1 SEHNR and CDR2 FQNEAQ (reference sequence). The CDR3 runs 12 residues.

This chain uses TRBV7-9 with TRBJ2-1; TRBD2 might be the D (7 bases). The sequence came from a female donor with early-stage non-small cell lung cancer. The sample in question was PBMCs, obtained at surgery. CDR3 sequence reads: CASSLGGGPPFF. As DNA, the CDR3 is TGTGCCAGCAGCTTGGGGGGGGGCCCCCCGTTCTTC.